What follows is one T cell receptor (beta chain) and its context. Antigen unknown. The method was immunoSEQ multiplex PCR; TCRdb's version includes in-frame clones alone and lacks a portion of them. The table records hundreds of thousands of clones, 92% of them present only once. Naive CD8 populations comprised CD45RO-negative cells positively selected for CCR7, excluding terminally differentiated effector memory CD45RA+ cells. This CDR3 is 13 amino acids long. Germline V gene lookup returns CDR1 SNHLY and CDR2 FYNNEI. V lost 8 bases and J lost 2; bases outside the gene matches: 5. The sample belongs to a study of shared clonotypes between healthy human individuals. In the study overall: Three CD4 naive, three CD4 memory, two CD8 naive and one CD8 memory plate were used per donor. Study-level results: Among donors, sharing of clonotypes was expected to be affected by sequencing depth. Some naive CD4 clonotypes, roughly 4.8%, turned up in common across a handful of donors.

The chain carries TRBV2 and TRBJ2-5; 7 positions match TRBD2. The sample comprised naive CD8+ T cells sorted from blood. The clonotype comes from a man between 25 and 39 years old in good health. The CDR3 loop is CASEGGTQETQYF. Here the CDR3 DNA reads TGTGCCAGCGAGGGAGGGACTCAAGAGACCCAGTACTTC.